This T cell receptor beta chain was observed in a study of CD8+ T cells in alopecia areata. Notes on the study in general: It was lesional scalp, especially alopecia totalis/universalis, that showed higher clonality than normal scalp.

RNA was extracted and reverse transcribed into cDNA as the sequencing template. Method: immunoSEQ multiplex PCR; TCRdb's copy keeps in-frame clones and lacks some. Of about 120,000 clones listed, about 50% are singletons. About this clone itself: Its antigen is not identified.

Described treatment: oral pan-JAK inhibitor, 5-10 mg twice daily. The origin of this receptor is a human donor with alopecia areata. This sample comprised CD4+ T cells sorted from blood, obtained at week 4, from a patient treated with tofacitinib.

The CDR3, as DNA: TGTGCCAGCGAATCGCTAGCAGCAGATACGCAGTATTTT. It codes for CASESLAADTQYF. V is TRBV9 and J is TRBJ2-3; a weak D match, TRBD2 (5 bases). Germline values: CDR1 SGDLS, CDR2 YYNGEE. This CDR3 is built from 13 residues. Trimming shortened V by 7 bases and J by 4 bases, and 13 bases separated the two germline ends.